This T cell receptor beta chain was sequenced for a study of cytomegalovirus exposure and HLA in healthy donors. The wider study: In terms of ancestry, the Caucasian-associated cluster contained 80% to 90% of the roughly 400 genotyped donors. Study results and caveats: Per a prior analysis, the majority of TCR beta V segments were productive roughly 87% or roughly 30% of the time. The classifier reportedly diagnosed cytomegalovirus status with high specificity and sensitivity. According to a later analysis, donors in an Asian-associated ancestry cluster reportedly had fewer N-insertions than the approximately 670-donor mean.

The PCR was carried out with 60 Vbeta primers and 13 Jbeta primers. The data were produced by immunoSEQ multiplex PCR, yet TCRdb's version contains in-frame clones alone and is incomplete. The table lists some 120,000 clones. Comment on this clone: Its antigen is currently unknown.

The germline gives CDR1 SGHTS, CDR2 YDEGEE. The CDR3 loop spans 16 amino acids. The J segment lost 3 bases and the V segment lost 5 bases, leaving 6 bases of the junction unmatched. What was sequenced was PBMCs. J is TRBJ2-3 and V is TRBV5-8; 13 bases line up with TRBD2. The TCR sequence derives from a man in his forties in good health and CMV-seropositive. CDR3 in amino acids: CASSQTSGRKTDTQYF. The CDR3 bases are TGTGCCAGCAGTCAGACTAGCGGGAGGAAGACAGATACGCAGTATTTT.